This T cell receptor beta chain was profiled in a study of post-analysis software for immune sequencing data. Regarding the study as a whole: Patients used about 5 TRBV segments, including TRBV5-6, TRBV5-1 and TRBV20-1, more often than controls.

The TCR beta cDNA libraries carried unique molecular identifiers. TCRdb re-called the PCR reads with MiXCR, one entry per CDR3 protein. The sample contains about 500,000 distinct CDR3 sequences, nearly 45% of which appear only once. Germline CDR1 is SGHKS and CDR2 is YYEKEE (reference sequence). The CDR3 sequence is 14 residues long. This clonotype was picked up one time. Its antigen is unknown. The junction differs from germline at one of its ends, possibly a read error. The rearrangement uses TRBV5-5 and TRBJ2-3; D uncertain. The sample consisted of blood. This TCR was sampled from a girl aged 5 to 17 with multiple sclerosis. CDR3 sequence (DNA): TGTGCCAGCAGCTTGGCCTCGCCCACAGATACGCATTATTTT. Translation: CASSLASPTDTHYF.